This entry concerns a single T cell receptor beta chain. These donors were members of the approximately 120-subject validation cohort, a group separate from the approximately 700-subject first cohort. Germline V lookup: CDR1 SQVTM, CDR2 ANQGSEA. Trimming left V 6 bases short and J 2 bases short, with 5 bases between. The CDR3 sequence is 11 residues long. The sample comes from a study of cytomegalovirus exposure and HLA in healthy donors. In the study overall: The same platform as the approximately 660 first-cohort repertoires was used for the 90 to 150 validation repertoires, a later analysis reported.

Assay used: immunoSEQ multiplex PCR; TCRdb lists only in-frame clones, some missing. This sample carries under 50,000 clones, approximately 94% of them seen once, and the ten largest clones take approximately 2.1%. The sequenced material came from PBMCs. The chain uses TRBV29-1 and TRBJ1-3; no firm D call. The source of this sequence is a young woman in good health and CMV-seronegative. CDR3 sequence (DNA): TGCAGCGTCCAAACTGGAAACACCATATATTTT. As protein: CSVQTGNTIYF.